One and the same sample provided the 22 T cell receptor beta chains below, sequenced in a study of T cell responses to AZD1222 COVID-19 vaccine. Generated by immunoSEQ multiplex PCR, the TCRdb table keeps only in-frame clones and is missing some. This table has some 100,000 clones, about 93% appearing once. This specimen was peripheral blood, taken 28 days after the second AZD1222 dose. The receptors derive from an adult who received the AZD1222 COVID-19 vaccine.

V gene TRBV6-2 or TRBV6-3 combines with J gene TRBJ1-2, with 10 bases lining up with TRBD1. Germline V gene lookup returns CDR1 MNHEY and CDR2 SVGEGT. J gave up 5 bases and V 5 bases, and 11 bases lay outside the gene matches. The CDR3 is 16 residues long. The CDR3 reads CASSNAVTGGAYGYTF. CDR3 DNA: TGTGCCAGCAGTAACGCTGTGACAGGGGGCGCGTATGGCTACACCTTC.

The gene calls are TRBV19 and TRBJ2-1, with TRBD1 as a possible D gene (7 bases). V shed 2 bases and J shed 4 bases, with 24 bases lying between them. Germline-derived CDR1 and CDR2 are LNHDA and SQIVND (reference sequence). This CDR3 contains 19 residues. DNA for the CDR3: TGTGCCAGTAGTATAAGGGACAGCCGACATATCGGACTATACAATGAGCAGTTCTTC. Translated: CASSIRDSRHIGLYNEQFF.

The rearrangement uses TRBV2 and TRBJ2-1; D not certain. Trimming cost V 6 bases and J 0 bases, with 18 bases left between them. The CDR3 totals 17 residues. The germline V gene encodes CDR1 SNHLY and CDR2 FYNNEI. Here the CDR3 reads CASSGYSSSSSYNEQFF. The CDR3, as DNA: TGTGCCAGCAGCGGTTACAGCAGTTCCAGCTCCTACAATGAGCAGTTCTTC.

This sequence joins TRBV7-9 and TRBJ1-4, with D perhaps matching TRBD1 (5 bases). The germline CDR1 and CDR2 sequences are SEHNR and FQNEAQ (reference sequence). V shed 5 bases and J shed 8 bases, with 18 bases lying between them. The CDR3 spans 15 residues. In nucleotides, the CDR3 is TGTGCCAGCAGCCCCCGGGCAGGGATGGGGGAAAAACTGTTTTTT. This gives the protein CASSPRAGMGEKLFF.

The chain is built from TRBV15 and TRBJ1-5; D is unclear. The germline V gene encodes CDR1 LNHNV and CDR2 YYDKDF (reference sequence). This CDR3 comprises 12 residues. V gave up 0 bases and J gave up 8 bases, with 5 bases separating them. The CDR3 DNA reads TGTGCCACCAGCAGAGATGATAAGCCCCAGCATTTT. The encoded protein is CATSRDDKPQHF.

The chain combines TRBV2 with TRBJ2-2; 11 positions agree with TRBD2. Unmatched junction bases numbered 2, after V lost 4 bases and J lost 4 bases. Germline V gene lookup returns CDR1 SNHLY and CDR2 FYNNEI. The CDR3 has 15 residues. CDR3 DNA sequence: TGTGCCAGCAGTGGTAGCGGGGGGGCCACCGGGGAGCTGTTTTTT. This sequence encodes CASSGSGGATGELFF. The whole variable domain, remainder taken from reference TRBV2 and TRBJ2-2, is EPEVTQTPSHQVTQMGQEVILRCVPISNHLYFYWYRQILGQKVEFLVSFYNNEISEKSEIFDDQFSVERPDGSNFTLKIRSTKLEDSAMYFCASSGSGGATGELFFGEGSRLTVL.

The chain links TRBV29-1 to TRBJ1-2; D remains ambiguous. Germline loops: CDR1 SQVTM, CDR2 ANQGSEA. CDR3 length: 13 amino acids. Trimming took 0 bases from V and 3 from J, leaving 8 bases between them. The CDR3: CSVEDRRDYGYTF. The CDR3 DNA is TGCAGCGTTGAAGATCGGCGGGACTATGGCTACACCTTC. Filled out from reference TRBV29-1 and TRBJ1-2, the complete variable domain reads SAVISQKPSRDICQRGTSLTIQCQVDSQVTMMFWYRQQPGQSLTLIATANQGSEATYESGFVIDKFPISRPNLTFSTLTVSNMSPEDSSIYLCSVEDRRDYGYTFGSGTRLTVV.

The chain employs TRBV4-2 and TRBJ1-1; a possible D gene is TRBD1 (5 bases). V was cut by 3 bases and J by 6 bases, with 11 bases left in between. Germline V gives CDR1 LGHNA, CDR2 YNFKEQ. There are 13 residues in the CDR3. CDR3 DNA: TGTGCCAGCAGCCACCCGGGGGAGGCTGAAGCTTTCTTT. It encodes CASSHPGEAEAFF.

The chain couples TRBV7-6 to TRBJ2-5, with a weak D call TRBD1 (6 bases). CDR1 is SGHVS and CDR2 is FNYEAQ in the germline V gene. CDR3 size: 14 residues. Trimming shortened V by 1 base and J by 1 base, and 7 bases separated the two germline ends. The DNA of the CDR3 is TGTGCCAGCAGCTTAGGCAGGGGCCAAGAGACCCAGTACTTC. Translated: CASSLGRGQETQYF.

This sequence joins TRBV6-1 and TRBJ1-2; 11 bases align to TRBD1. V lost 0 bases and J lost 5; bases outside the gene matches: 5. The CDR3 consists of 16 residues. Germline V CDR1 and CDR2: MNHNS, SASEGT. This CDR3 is CASSEARTGGWYGYTF. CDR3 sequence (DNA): TGTGCCAGCAGTGAAGCGAGGACAGGGGGCTGGTATGGCTACACCTTC.

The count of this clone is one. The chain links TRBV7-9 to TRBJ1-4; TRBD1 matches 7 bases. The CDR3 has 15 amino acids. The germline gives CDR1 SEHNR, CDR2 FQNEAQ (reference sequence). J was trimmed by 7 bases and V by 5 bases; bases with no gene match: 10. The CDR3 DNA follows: TGTGCCAGCAGCCCAGGGGGGGCCCCGGGTGAAAAACTGTTTTTT. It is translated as CASSPGGAPGEKLFF.

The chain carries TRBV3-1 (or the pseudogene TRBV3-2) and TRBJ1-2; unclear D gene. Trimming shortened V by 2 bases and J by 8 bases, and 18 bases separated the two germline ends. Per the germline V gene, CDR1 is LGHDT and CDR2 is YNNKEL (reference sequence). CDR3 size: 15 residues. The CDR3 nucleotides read TGTGCCAGCAGCCAATTTGCTGGCCCGGAGAAGGGCTACACCTTC. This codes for CASSQFAGPEKGYTF.

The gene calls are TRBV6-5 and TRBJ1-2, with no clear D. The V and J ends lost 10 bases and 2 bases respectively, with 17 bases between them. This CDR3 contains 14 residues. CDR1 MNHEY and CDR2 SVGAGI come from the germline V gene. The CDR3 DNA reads TGTGCCACCCTCCCAGGACCCGTCAACTATGGCTACACCTTC. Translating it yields CATLPGPVNYGYTF.

CDR3 amino acids: CASWEGASGNTIYF. CDR3 bases: TGTGCCAGCTGGGAAGGGGCTTCTGGAAACACCATATATTTT. V gene TRBV7-3 combines with J gene TRBJ1-3, with D possibly being TRBD1 (5 bases). The CDR3 is 14 residues long. V was clipped by 8 bases and J by 1 base, with 12 bases between them. Per the germline V gene, CDR1 is SGHTA and CDR2 is FQGTGA.

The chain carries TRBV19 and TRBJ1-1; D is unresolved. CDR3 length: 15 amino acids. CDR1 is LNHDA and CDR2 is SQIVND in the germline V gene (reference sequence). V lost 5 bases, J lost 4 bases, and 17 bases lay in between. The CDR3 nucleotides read TGTGCCAGTAGTTTCACCGGGCCGCGCGGCACTGAAGCTTTCTTT. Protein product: CASSFTGPRGTEAFF.

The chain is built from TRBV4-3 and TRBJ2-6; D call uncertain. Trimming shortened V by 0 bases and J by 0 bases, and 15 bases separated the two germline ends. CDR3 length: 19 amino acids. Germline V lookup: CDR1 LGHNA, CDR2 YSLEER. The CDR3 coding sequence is TGCGCCAGCAGCCAAGAGGTAACAGTAGCAAGCTCTGGGGCCAACGTCCTGACTTTC. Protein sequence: CASSQEVTVASSGANVLTF.

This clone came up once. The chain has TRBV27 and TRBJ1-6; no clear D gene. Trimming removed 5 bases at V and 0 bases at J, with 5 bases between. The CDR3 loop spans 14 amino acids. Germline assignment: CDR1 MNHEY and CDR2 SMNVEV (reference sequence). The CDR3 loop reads CASSTSSYNSPLHF. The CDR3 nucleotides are TGTGCCAGCAGTACGTCCTCCTATAATTCACCCCTCCACTTT.

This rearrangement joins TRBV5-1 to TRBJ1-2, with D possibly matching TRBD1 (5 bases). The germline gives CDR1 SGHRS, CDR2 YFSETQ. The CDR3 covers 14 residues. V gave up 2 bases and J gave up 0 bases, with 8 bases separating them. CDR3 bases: TGCGCCAGCAGCTTAGACAGAACTAACTATGGCTACACCTTC. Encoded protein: CASSLDRTNYGYTF.

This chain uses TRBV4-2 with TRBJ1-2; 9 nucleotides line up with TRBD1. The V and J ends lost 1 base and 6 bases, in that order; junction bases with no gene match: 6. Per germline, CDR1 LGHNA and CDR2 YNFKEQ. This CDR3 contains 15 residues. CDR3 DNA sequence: TGTGCCAGCAGCCAAGGGGACAGGGTGGGAGATGGCTACACCTTC. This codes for CASSQGDRVGDGYTF.

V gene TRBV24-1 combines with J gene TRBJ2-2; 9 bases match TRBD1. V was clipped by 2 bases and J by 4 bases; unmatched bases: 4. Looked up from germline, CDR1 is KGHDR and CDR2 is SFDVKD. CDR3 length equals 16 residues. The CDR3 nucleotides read TGTGCCACCAGTGATTCGGGACAGGGTATCACCGGGGAGCTGTTTTTT. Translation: CATSDSGQGITGELFF.

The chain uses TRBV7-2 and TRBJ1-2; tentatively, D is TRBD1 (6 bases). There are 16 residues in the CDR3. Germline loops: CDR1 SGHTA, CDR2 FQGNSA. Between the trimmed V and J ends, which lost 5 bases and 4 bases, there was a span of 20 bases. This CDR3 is CASSQPFTGIPYGYTF. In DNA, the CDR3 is TGTGCCAGCAGCCAACCATTTACAGGGATCCCCTATGGCTACACCTTC.

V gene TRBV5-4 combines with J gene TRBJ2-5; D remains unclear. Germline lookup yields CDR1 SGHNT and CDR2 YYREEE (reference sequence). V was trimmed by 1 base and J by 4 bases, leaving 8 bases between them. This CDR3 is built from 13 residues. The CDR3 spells CASSLNRRETQYF. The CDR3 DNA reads TGTGCCAGCAGCTTGAATCGACGAGAGACCCAGTACTTC. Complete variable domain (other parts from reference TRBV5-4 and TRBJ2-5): ETGVTQSPTHLIKTRGQQVTLRCSSQSGHNTVSWYQQALGQGPQFIFQYYREEENGRGNFPPRFSGLQFPNYSSELNVNALELDDSALYLCASSLNRRETQYFGPGTRLLVL.